This T cell receptor beta chain was captured in a study of T cell responses to AZD1222 COVID-19 vaccine. The study, taken as a whole, reports: It should be noted that donors were predominantly white British and more often female, and clonal diversity was possibly underestimated. At study baseline, merely more than 5 AZD1222 recipients were seropositive. Repertoire sampling was restricted to post-peak T cell response timepoints.

Germline V gene sequence: CDR1 SGHKS, CDR2 YYEKEE (reference sequence). The length of the CDR3 is 13 residues. Trimming cost V 3 bases and J 4 bases, with 10 bases left between them. With regard to this clone: What it binds is not known.

Clones were read by immunoSEQ multiplex PCR, and TCRdb kept only the in-frame ones, dropping some. The table records about 100,000 clones, approximately 89% of them present only once. The chain is built from TRBV5-5 and TRBJ2-5; D possibly uses TRBD1 or TRBD2 (5 bases each). The TCR was taken from an adult in good health. The sample here was peripheral blood, taken on day 0 of AZD1222 vaccination. CDR3 in DNA: TGTGCCAGCAGCTGGGGACGGGGAGAGACCCAGTACTTC. Residues: CASSWGRGETQYF. Combining the CDR3 with reference TRBV5-5 and TRBJ2-5 gives the whole variable domain DAGVTQSPTHLIKTRGQQVTLRCSPISGHKSVSWYQQVLGQGPQFIFQYYEKEERGRGNFPDRFSARQFPNYSSELNVNALLLGDSALYLCASSWGRGETQYFGPGTRLLVL.